Listed below are T cell receptor beta chains from one sample, sequenced in a study of cytomegalovirus exposure and HLA in healthy donors. Clones were sequenced by immunoSEQ multiplex PCR, and TCRdb holds only the in-frame ones, with some missing. The sample records around 180,000 clones, approximately 80% being singletons. Sequencing was done on a sample of PBMCs. These receptor sequences come from a girl aged 2-10 years in good health and CMV-seropositive. The CDR3 runs from the conserved cysteine through the conserved F or W. D genes are given only for firm matches. Only some rows state a clone size, as once, few, many or a class for expanded clones.

V	D	J	size	DNA	CDR3
TRBV28	TRBD1	TRBJ1-5	.	TGTGCCAGCAGTTTCGTCGGGACAGGGGGCCATCAGCCCCAGCATTTT	CASSFVGTGGHQPQHF
TRBV11-2	.	TRBJ2-7	.	TGTGCCAGCAGCAAGGAGTGGGGGCCCTACGAGCAGTACTTC	CASSKEWGPYEQYF
TRBV9	.	TRBJ1-6	.	TGTGCCAGCAGCCCCGAGGGTAATTCACCCCTCCACTTT	CASSPEGNSPLHF
TRBV27	.	TRBJ1-2	.	TGTGCCAGCAGTTTAGGCCCTTTATCGAGGGGCTACACCTTC	CASSLGPLSRGYTF
TRBV15	TRBD2	TRBJ2-1	once	TGTGCCACCGGGCTAGCGGGCAGCTCCTACAATGAGCAGTTCTTC	CATGLAGSSYNEQFF
TRBV5-4	TRBD1	TRBJ2-7	.	TGTGCCAGCAGCCCCCAGGGGGCGGTCTCCTACGAGCAGTACTTC	CASSPQGAVSYEQYF
TRBV6-1	.	TRBJ2-7	.	TGTGCCAGCAGGTACTCCTACGAGCAGTACTTC	CASRYSYEQYF
TRBV14	.	TRBJ2-5	.	TGTGCCAGCAGCCAAGGCGTTGGATTCGGGGAGACCCAGTACTTC	CASSQGVGFGETQYF
TRBV9	.	TRBJ2-1	.	TGTGCCAGCAGCGCAACAGATGAGCAGTTCTTC	CASSATDEQFF
TRBV19	.	TRBJ1-2	.	TGTGCCAGTAGGGCCCGTTGGGGGGGCACATTGTGTGGCTACACCTTC	CASRARWGGTLCGYTF
TRBV27	TRBD1	TRBJ1-2	once	TGTGCCAGCAGTTCTGTTGGGACAGGGAAATTAATGTTGTGTGGCTACACCTTC	CASSSVGTGKLMLCGYTF
TRBV7-9	TRBD2	TRBJ2-5	.	TGTGCCAGCAGCTTAGCCCCCGGGACTAGAAGCGAGACCCAGTACTTC	CASSLAPGTRSETQYF
TRBV5-6	TRBD2	TRBJ2-7	few	TGTGCCAGCAGCTTGTGGGGGACTAGCGGGGCCTACGAGCAGTACTTC	CASSLWGTSGAYEQYF
TRBV29-1	TRBD1	TRBJ1-2	.	TGCAGCGCCGTGGACAGGGGTGAACGTGGCTACACCTTC	CSAVDRGERGYTF
TRBV19	.	TRBJ1-5	few	TGTGCCAGTAGTATAGATCCCCGGGTTGCGAATGGGCAGCCCCAGCATTTT	CASSIDPRVANGQPQHF
TRBV27	.	TRBJ2-2	.	TGTGCCAGCAGTTTCCCCCAGGGCACCGGGGAGCTGTTTTTT	CASSFPQGTGELFF
TRBV5-1	TRBD1	TRBJ1-2	.	TGCGCCAGCAGCCCACAAAGCTTACAGGGGGCGGGGAGCTATGGCTACACCTTC	CASSPQSLQGAGSYGYTF
TRBV10-3	TRBD1	TRBJ2-1	.	TGTGCCATCAGTGGAGGACAGGGGCCCCCTCCCTACAATGAGCAGTTCTTC	CAISGGQGPPPYNEQFF
TRBV7-8	TRBD1	TRBJ1-1	once	TGTGCCATCGTACCGGGACAGGGGGACGCTGAAGCTTTCTTT	CAIVPGQGDAEAFF
TRBV6-8	.	TRBJ2-5	.	TGTGCCAGCAGCACCGGGATAATCGAAGAGACCCAGTACTTC	CASSTGIIEETQYF
TRBV28	TRBD2	TRBJ2-1	.	TGTGCCAGCAGTTACCCCATTCTCAAGCGGGAAGAGCTCCTACGGGCCAATGAGCAGTTCTTC	CASSYPILKREELLRANEQFF
TRBV19	TRBD1	TRBJ1-2	.	TGTGCCAGTAGTATTTGGTTAGAGGGGGCTCAGAATGGCTACACCTTC	CASSIWLEGAQNGYTF
TRBV5-6	TRBD2	TRBJ2-7	.	TGTGCCAGCAGCTTGCTAATGAAGGGACTAGCGGGACCTGGCGAGCAGTACTTC	CASSLLMKGLAGPGEQYF